Listed below are T cell receptor beta chains from one sample, sequenced in a study of cytomegalovirus exposure and HLA in healthy donors. Clones were read by immunoSEQ multiplex PCR, and TCRdb kept only the in-frame ones, dropping some. Among 90,000 to 120,000 clones listed, less than 85% were seen once. The sequencing input was PBMCs. The receptors were gathered from a young man in good health and CMV-seronegative. Both conserved end residues are part of each CDR3. The order of the fields is V gene, J gene, clone size, D gene, CDR3 protein, CDR3 DNA. The D gene is left open where the match is weak. Size is omitted from some rows. Given values are once, few, many or a class for expanded clones.

>TRBV6-5|TRBJ1-5|.|.
CASSAGKKQPQHF
TGTGCCAGCAGTGCAGGAAAAAAACAGCCCCAGCATTTT
>TRBV5-4|TRBJ2-5|.|.
CASRDSGSRAQYF
TGTGCCAGCCGGGACAGCGGGAGTCGGGCCCAGTACTTC
>TRBV18|TRBJ1-3|once|TRBD1
CASSPLPPSFSGTEGNTIYF
TGTGCCAGCTCACCACTGCCCCCCTCGTTCTCCGGGACAGAAGGAAACACCATATATTTT
>TRBV15|TRBJ1-2|.|.
CATSRDGGIGGLYGYTF
TGTGCCACCAGCAGAGATGGGGGGATAGGCGGTCTCTATGGCTACACCTTC
>TRBV18|TRBJ1-2|once|TRBD1
CASSYTGDGYTF
TGTGCCAGCTCATATACAGGGGATGGCTACACCTTC
>TRBV18|TRBJ1-5|.|TRBD1
CASSPFRGQGNQPQHF
TGTGCCAGCTCACCCTTCCGGGGACAGGGCAATCAGCCCCAGCATTTT
>TRBV19|TRBJ2-3|few|.
CASSPSTDTQYF
TGTGCCAGTAGTCCATCCACAGATACGCAGTATTTT
>TRBV7-2|TRBJ2-7|.|TRBD1
CASSFDRAIVYEQYF
TGTGCCAGCAGCTTCGACAGGGCGATCGTCTACGAGCAGTACTTC
>TRBV7-9|TRBJ2-1|.|TRBD1
CASSLGRDREQFF
TGTGCCAGCAGCTTAGGACGGGACAGGGAGCAGTTCTTC
>TRBV25-1|TRBJ1-3|.|.
CASSEGTHSGNTIYF
TGTGCCAGCAGTGAAGGGACACACTCTGGAAACACCATATATTTT
>TRBV19|TRBJ2-3|.|TRBD2
CASSIAAGGVDTQYF
TGTGCCAGTAGTATAGCGGCGGGGGGAGTAGATACGCAGTATTTT
>TRBV6-1|TRBJ1-1|.|.
CASSAWGLNTEAFF
TGTGCCAGCTCGGCGTGGGGCTTGAACACTGAAGCTTTCTTT
>TRBV28|TRBJ2-7|.|TRBD1
CASSRSGGTESYEQYF
TGTGCCAGCAGCCGCTCAGGTGGGACAGAGTCCTACGAGCAGTACTTC
>TRBV27|TRBJ1-2|.|TRBD1
CASSERQGRYTF
TGTGCCAGCAGTGAAAGACAGGGGAGGTACACCTTC
>TRBV7-2|TRBJ2-2|.|TRBD2
CASSPRLAGGKAGELFF
TGTGCCAGCAGCCCACGATTAGCGGGGGGGAAGGCCGGGGAGCTGTTTTTT
>TRBV15|TRBJ1-1|.|TRBD1
CATSRGQGTYTEAFF
TGTGCCACCAGCAGGGGACAGGGGACATACACTGAAGCTTTCTTT
>TRBV19|TRBJ1-2|.|.
CASRANRENGYTF
TGTGCCAGTAGGGCGAACAGGGAGAATGGCTACACCTTC
>TRBV28|TRBJ2-2|.|.
CASNFDRANTGELFF
TGTGCCAGCAATTTTGACAGAGCGAACACCGGGGAGCTGTTTTTT
>TRBV29-1|TRBJ1-1|few|TRBD1
CSNRQGPDTEAFF
TGCAGCAATCGACAGGGGCCTGACACTGAAGCTTTCTTT
>TRBV6-5|TRBJ1-1|.|.
CASSYSRAAGVTEAFF
TGTGCCAGCAGTTACTCGAGGGCGGCTGGCGTAACTGAAGCTTTCTTT
>TRBV5-1|TRBJ2-5|.|TRBD1
CASSGQGGGETQYF
TGCGCCAGCAGTGGACAGGGGGGAGGGGAGACCCAGTACTTC
>TRBV9|TRBJ2-5|.|TRBD1
CASSGQGVGQETQYF
TGTGCCAGCAGCGGACAGGGGGTGGGCCAAGAGACCCAGTACTTC
>TRBV5-6|TRBJ1-2|.|.
CASSLGGGDGYTF
TGTGCCAGCAGCTTGGGAGGGGGAGATGGCTACACCTTC
>TRBV2|TRBJ2-7|.|.
CASSGEVDYEQYF
TGTGCCAGCAGCGGTGAGGTCGACTACGAGCAGTACTTC
>TRBV19|TRBJ1-5|.|TRBD1
CASSSPTGGAVQPQHF
TGTGCCAGTAGTTCCCCGACAGGGGGCGCAGTTCAGCCCCAGCATTTT
>TRBV19|TRBJ2-3|.|.
CASSIAGEGGTQYF
TGTGCCAGTAGTATCGCAGGGGAGGGTGGTACGCAGTATTTT
>TRBV5-6|TRBJ1-1|.|.
CASSPTGNTEAFF
TGTGCCAGCAGCCCCACAGGGAACACTGAAGCTTTCTTT
>TRBV7-6|TRBJ1-2|.|.
CASSPTDRNYGYTF
TGTGCCAGCAGTCCTACGGACAGAAACTATGGCTACACCTTC
>TRBV16|TRBJ1-1|few|.
CASSLRVGVKEAFF
TGTGCCAGCAGCCTCAGGGTAGGCGTGAAGGAAGCTTTCTTT
>TRBV10-3|TRBJ1-2|.|.
CAITSGGYGYTF
TGTGCCATCACCTCGGGGGGGTATGGCTACACCTTC
>TRBV5-4|TRBJ1-1|few|TRBD1
CASSRGQGRQNTEAFF
TGTGCCAGCAGCCGGGGACAGGGGAGGCAGAACACTGAAGCTTTCTTT